The following is a T cell receptor (beta chain) sequence with its context. The data stem from a study of blood T cell repertoires in COVID-19. At the level of the study: Sources were T cells, B-cell-depleted T cells, or PBMCs; the material itself was cDNA or gDNA.

Germline values: CDR1 SGHRS, CDR2 YFSETQ. The V and J ends lost 3 bases and 0 bases respectively, with 10 bases between them. This CDR3 contains 15 residues. Produced via immunoSEQ multiplex PCR; TCRdb's table is partial and in-frame only. The table lists 140,000 or so clones, around nine tenths of them singletons. Sequencing input: peripheral blood. This receptor was identified in a woman aged 45-60 years with acute or convalescent COVID-19. V usage is TRBV5-1 and J usage is TRBJ2-1, with D perhaps TRBD1 (5 bases). The CDR3: CASSSTGDSYNEQFF. The CDR3 DNA reads as TGCGCCAGCAGCTCCACAGGTGACTCCTACAATGAGCAGTTCTTC.